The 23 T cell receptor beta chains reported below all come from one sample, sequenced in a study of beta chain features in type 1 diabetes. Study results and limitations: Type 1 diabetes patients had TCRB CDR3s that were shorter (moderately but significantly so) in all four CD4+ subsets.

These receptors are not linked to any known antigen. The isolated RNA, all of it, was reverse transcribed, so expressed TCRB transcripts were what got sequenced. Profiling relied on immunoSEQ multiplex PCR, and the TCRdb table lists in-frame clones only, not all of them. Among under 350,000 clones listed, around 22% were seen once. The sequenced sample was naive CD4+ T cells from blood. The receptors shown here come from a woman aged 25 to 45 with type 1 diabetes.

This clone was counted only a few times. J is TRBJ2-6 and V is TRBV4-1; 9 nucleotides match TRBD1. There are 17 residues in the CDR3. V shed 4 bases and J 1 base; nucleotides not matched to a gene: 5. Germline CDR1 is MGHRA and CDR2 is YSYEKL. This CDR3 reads CASSRGQGESGANVLTF. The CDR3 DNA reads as TGCGCCAGCAGCCGGGGACAGGGAGAATCTGGGGCCAACGTCCTGACTTTC.

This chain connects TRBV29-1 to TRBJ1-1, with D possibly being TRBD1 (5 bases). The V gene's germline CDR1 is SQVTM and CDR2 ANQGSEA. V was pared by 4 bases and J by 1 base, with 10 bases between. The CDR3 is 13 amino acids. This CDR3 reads CSVVGASNTEAFF. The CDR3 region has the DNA TGCAGCGTTGTTGGGGCTTCGAACACTGAAGCTTTCTTT. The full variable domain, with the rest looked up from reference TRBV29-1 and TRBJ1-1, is SAVISQKPSRDICQRGTSLTIQCQVDSQVTMMFWYRQQPGQSLTLIATANQGSEATYESGFVIDKFPISRPNLTFSTLTVSNMSPEDSSIYLCSVVGASNTEAFFGQGTRLTVV.

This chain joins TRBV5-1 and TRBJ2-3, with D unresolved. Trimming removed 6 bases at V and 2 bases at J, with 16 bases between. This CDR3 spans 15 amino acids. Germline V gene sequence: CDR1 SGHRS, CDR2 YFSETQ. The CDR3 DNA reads TGCGCCAGCAACCAGTCCCCAACCTCCACAGATACGCAGTATTTT. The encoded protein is CASNQSPTSTDTQYF.

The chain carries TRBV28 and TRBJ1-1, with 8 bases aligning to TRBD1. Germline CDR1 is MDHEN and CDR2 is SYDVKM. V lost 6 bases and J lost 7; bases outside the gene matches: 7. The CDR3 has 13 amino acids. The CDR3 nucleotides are TGTGCCAGCAGCGCCCAGGGGGCGTTTGAAGCTTTCTTT. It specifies CASSAQGAFEAFF.

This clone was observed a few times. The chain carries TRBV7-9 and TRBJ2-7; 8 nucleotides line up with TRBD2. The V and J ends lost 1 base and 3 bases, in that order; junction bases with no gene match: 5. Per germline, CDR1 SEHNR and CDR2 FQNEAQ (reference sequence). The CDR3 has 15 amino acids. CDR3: CASSLVRGGIYEQYF. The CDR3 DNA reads TGTGCCAGCAGCTTAGTGCGCGGGGGGATCTACGAGCAGTACTTC.

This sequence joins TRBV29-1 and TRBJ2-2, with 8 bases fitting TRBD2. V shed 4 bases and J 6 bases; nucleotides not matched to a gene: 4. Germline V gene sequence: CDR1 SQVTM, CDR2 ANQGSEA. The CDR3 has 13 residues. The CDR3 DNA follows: TGCAGCGTTGCCCAGCGGGAGTCCGGGGAGCTGTTTTTT. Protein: CSVAQRESGELFF.

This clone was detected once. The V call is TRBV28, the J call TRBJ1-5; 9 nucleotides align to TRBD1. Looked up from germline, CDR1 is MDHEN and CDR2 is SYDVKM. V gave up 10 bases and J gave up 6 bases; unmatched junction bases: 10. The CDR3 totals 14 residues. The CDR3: CATLGGTGIQPQHF. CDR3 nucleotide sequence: TGTGCCACCCTGGGGGGGACAGGGATTCAGCCCCAGCATTTT.

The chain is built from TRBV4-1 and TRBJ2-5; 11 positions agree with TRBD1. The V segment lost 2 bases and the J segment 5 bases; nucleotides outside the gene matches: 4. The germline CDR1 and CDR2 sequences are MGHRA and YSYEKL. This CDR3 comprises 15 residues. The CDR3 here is CASSQPRDRGETQYF. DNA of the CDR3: TGCGCCAGCAGCCAACCAAGGGACAGGGGGGAGACCCAGTACTTC.

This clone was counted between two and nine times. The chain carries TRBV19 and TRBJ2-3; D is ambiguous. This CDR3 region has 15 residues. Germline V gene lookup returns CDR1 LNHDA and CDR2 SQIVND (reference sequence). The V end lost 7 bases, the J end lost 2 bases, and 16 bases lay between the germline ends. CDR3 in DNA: TGTGCCAGTAAAATGACTCAAGACCTCACAGATACGCAGTATTTT. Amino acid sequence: CASKMTQDLTDTQYF.

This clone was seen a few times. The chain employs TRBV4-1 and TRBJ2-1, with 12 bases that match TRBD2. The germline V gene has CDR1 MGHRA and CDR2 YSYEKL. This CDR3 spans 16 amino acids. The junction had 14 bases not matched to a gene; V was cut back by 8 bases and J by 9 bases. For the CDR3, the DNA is TGCGCCAGCCACTCCCCGCTGTCTAGCGGGAGGGGTGAGCAGTTCTTC. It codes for CASHSPLSSGRGEQFF.

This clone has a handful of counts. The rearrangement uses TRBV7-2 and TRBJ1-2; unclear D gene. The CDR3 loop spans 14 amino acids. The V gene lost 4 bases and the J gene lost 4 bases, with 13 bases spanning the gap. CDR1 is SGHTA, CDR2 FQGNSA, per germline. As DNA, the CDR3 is TGTGCCAGCAGCTCCTTCCAAGAGATCTATGGCTACACCTTC. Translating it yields CASSSFQEIYGYTF.

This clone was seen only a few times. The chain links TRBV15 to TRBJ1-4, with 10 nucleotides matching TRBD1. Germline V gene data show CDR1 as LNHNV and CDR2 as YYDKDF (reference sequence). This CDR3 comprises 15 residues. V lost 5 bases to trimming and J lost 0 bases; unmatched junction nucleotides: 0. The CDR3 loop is CATSGQGATNEKLFF. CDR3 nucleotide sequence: TGTGCCACCAGCGGACAGGGGGCAACTAATGAAAAACTGTTTTTT.

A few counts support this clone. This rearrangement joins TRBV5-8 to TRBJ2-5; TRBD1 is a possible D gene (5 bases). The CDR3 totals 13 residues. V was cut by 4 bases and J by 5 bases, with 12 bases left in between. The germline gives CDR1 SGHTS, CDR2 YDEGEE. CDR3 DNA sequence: TGTGCCAGCAGCCCCAGGGATATGGAGACCCAGTACTTC. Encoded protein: CASSPRDMETQYF.

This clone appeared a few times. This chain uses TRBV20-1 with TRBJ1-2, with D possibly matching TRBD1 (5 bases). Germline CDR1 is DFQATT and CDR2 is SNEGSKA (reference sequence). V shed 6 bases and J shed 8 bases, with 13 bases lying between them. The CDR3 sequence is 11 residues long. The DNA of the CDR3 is TGCAGTGCGAGGCGGGGCGCGGGCTACACCTTC. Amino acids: CSARRGAGYTF.

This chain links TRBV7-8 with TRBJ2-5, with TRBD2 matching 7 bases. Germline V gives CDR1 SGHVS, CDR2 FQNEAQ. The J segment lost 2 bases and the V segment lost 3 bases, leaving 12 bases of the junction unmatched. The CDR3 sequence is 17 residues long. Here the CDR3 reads CASSFAKARREQETQYF. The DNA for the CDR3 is TGTGCCAGCAGCTTCGCAAAAGCCCGGCGGGAGCAAGAGACCCAGTACTTC.

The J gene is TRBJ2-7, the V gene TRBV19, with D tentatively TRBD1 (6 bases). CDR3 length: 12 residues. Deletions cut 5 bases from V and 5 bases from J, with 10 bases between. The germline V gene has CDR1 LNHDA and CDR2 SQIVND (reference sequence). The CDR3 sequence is CASSFHRDEQYF. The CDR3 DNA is TGTGCCAGTAGTTTCCACAGGGACGAGCAGTACTTC. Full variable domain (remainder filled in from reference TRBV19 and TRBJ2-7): DGGITQSPKYLFRKEGQNVTLSCEQNLNHDAMYWYRQDPGQGLRLIYYSQIVNDFQKGDIAEGYSVSREKKESFPLTVTSAQKNPTAFYLCASSFHRDEQYFGPGTRLTVT.

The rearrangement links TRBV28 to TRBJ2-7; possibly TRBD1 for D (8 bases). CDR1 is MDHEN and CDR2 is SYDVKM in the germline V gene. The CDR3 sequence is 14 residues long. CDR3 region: CATGVAGVSYEQYF. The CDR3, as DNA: TGTGCGACAGGGGTCGCGGGGGTCTCCTACGAGCAGTACTTC. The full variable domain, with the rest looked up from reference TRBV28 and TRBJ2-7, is DVKVTQSSRYLVKRTGEKVFLECVQDMDHENMFWYRQDPGLGLRLIYFSYDVKMKEKGDIPEGYSVSREKKERFSLILESASTNQTSMYLCATGVAGVSYEQYFGPGTRLTVT.

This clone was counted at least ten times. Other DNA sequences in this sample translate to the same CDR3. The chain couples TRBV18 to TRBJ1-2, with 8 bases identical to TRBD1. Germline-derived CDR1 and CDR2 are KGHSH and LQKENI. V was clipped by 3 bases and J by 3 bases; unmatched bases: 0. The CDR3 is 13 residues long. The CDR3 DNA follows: TGTGCCAGCTCACCGGGACAGGACTATGGCTACACCTTC. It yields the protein CASSPGQDYGYTF.

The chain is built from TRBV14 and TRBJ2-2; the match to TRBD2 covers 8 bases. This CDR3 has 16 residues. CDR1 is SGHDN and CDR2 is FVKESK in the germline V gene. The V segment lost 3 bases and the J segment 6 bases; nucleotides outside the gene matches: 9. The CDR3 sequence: CASSQWTSLRAGELFF. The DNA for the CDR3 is TGTGCCAGCAGCCAGTGGACTAGCCTCCGGGCCGGGGAGCTGTTTTTT. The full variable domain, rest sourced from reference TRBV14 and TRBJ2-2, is EAGVTQFPSHSVIEKGQTVTLRCDPISGHDNLYWYRRVMGKEIKFLLHFVKESKQDESGMPNNRFLAERTGGTYSTLKVQPAELEDSGVYFCASSQWTSLRAGELFFGEGSRLTVL.

In DNA, the CDR3 is TGTGCCTGGGGATCCGGGACAGGGGGTCCCCCTGGGGTAGAGACCCAGTACTTC. This encodes CAWGSGTGGPPGVETQYF. The chain has TRBV30 and TRBJ2-5; 11 positions match TRBD1. Per germline, CDR1 GTSNPN and CDR2 SVGIG (reference sequence). The length of the CDR3 is 18 residues. After removal of 5 bases from V and 4 bases from J, the junction contained 18 bases not matched to a gene.

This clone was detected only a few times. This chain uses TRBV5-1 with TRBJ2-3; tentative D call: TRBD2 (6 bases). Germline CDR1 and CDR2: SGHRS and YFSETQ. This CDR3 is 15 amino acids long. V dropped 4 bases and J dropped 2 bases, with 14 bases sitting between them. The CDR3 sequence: CASSVVAASTDTQYF. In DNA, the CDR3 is TGCGCCAGCAGCGTTGTAGCGGCTTCCACAGATACGCAGTATTTT.

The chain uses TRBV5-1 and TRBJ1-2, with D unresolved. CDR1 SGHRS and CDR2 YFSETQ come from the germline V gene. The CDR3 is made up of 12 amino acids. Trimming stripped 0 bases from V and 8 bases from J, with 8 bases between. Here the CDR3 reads CASSLAQEGYTF. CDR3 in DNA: TGCGCCAGCAGCTTGGCCCAGGAAGGCTACACCTTC.

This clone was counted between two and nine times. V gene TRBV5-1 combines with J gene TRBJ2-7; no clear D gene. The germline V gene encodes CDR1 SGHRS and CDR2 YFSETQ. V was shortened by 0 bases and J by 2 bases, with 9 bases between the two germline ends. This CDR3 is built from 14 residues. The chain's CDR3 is CASSLVGPTYEQYF. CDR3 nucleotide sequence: TGCGCCAGCAGCTTGGTGGGCCCAACCTACGAGCAGTACTTC.